The entry below describes one TCR beta chain. The germline gives CDR1 SGHRS, CDR2 YFSETQ. V was trimmed by 1 base and J by 0 bases, leaving 11 bases between them. This CDR3 is built from 16 residues. TCRdb keeps only in-frame clones here, not all; method: immunoSEQ multiplex PCR. This table has about 100,000 clones, around 87% appearing once. This entry belongs to a study of T cell responses to AZD1222 COVID-19 vaccine. The sample here was peripheral blood, taken on day 0 of MenACWY control vaccination. The chain carries TRBV5-1 and TRBJ1-3, with D unresolved. This clonotype was obtained from an adult in good health. The CDR3 region is CASSLQFDHSGNTIYF. The CDR3 nucleotides read TGCGCCAGCAGCTTGCAGTTTGATCACTCTGGAAACACCATATATTTT.